This record concerns one T cell receptor beta chain sequence. Its antigen is not known. This specimen comes from a study of long-term antiretroviral therapy in people with HIV. Overall study findings and caveats: Repertoire composition at all time points was dominated by clones that had expanded before ART. Post-treatment diversity went higher with ART but stayed below transplant donor controls.

CDR3 length: 16 residues. From germline, CDR1 is MGHRA and CDR2 YSYEKL. V shed 6 bases and J shed 7 bases, with 21 bases lying between them. With survey level as its setting, the immunoSEQ assay was v3.0. It was roughly 40,000-50,000 T-cell genomes per sample that sequencing targeted. Sequencing used immunoSEQ multiplex PCR; TCRdb keeps in-frame clones, though not all of them. The sample yields approximately 17,000 clones, roughly four fifths seen once. The chain has TRBV4-1 and TRBJ2-2, with unresolved D. Here the sequenced sample was unsorted PBMCs, taken roughly 2.4 years before starting antiretroviral therapy. This TCR was recovered from a woman aged 45-65 years with HIV. CDR3 residues: CASRPEPVGADGELFF. The CDR3, as DNA: TGCGCCAGCAGACCAGAGCCCGTTGGAGCCGACGGGGAGCTGTTTTTT.